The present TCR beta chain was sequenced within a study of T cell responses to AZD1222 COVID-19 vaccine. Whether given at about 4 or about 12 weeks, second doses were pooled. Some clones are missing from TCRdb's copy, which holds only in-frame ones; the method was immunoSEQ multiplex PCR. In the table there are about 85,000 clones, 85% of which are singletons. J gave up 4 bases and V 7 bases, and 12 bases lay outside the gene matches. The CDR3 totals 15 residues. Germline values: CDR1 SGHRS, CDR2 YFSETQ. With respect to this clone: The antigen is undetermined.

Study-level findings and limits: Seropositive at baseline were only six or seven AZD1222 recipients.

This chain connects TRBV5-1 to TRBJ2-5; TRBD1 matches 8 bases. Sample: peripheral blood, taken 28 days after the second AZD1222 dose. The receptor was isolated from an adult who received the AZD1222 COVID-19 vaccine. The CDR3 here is CASRLGQTGGETQYF. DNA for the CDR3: TGCGCCAGCCGGCTGGGCCAAACAGGGGGAGAGACCCAGTACTTC.